This T cell receptor (beta chain) was retrieved from a study of CD8 T cells in ankylosing spondylitis (dated by TCRdb to 2016 to 2017). For the study in its entirety: The study set out to find disease-linked TCR variants by profiling T cell receptor beta repertoires in ankylosing spondylitis patients and healthy donors. The whole study cohort included about a hundred healthy donors and some 27 ankylosing spondylitis patients. Peripheral blood was sampled, and synovial fluid was additionally collected from ankylosing spondylitis patients.

Concerning this clonotype itself: No antigen is known for it. Qualities for individual bases were not recorded, and no much larger clone is one base off.

Broad study findings and their caveats: Some TCR beta motif variants had previously been reported in synovial fluid and blood of reactive arthritis patients, which suggested common disease-initiation mechanisms. A TCR beta motif made up of several highly homologous amino acid variants appeared to be characteristic of blood from ankylosing spondylitis patients. Significant enrichment of the disease-linked clones was reported in matched synovial fluid samples from ankylosing spondylitis patients. In peripheral blood, the disease-linked clones were found at relatively low frequencies and had a CD8+ phenotype.

CDR1 and CDR2 are drawn from the germline V gene: KGHSH, LQKENI. The CDR3 goes from the cysteine to the phenylalanine over 14 residues. Only the CDR3 DNA is retained, 42 bases long and in frame from the first base. The trim is 3 bases for V and 4 bases for J, with a gap of 10 bases between the germline ends. These reads were obtained on an Illumina HiSeq 2500. Quantitative 5'-RACE with molecular barcodes was the method used to prepare the TCR beta libraries. For the original study's pipeline: Disease-linked TCR variants were identified with a new computational method built on a probabilistic model of VDJ rearrangement. TCRdb took the public reads, trimmed them with fastp at Q25, ran MiXCR for clone calling and kept in-frame beta chains. CDR3 protein sequences are deduplicated, and each keeps its most common genes and DNA. The V and J calls shown here were made by TCRdb, not taken from the authors' results. For this sample the table gives fewer than 400,000 distinct CDR3 sequences, of which about 14% were detected only once. The top ten constitute around 1% of the sample.

The sample taken for sequencing was blood, either unsorted or a sorted T cell fraction (not recorded which). The receptor was isolated from a male donor with ankylosing spondylitis or in good health (not recorded which). Recombination joined TRBV18 with TRBJ2-1; no D gene call is confident. CDR3 region: CASSPPGLYNEQFF. The DNA sequence follows: TGTGCCAGCTCACCCCCTGGCTTGTACAATGAGCAGTTCTTC.